The entry that follows covers one T cell receptor beta chain sequence. Its target is unknown. CDR3 length equals 15 residues. Trimming removed 2 bases at V and 7 bases at J, with 15 bases between. CDR1 and CDR2 (germline): MGHDK, SYGVNS. These data belong to a study of cytomegalovirus exposure and HLA in healthy donors. Whole-study results and caveats: Later analysis associated a missense DCLRE1C variant with TCR beta V- and J-gene trimming. Reported performance of the classifier showed diagnosis of cytomegalovirus status with high specificity and sensitivity. Prediction of most subjects' HLA-A and HLA-B alleles by TCR beta sequences was reportedly accurate. What a later analysis showed was that several of the most significant clusters appeared linked to common viral pathogens.

The primer mix had 60 Vbeta and 13 Jbeta primers. The protocol was immunoSEQ multiplex PCR, while the TCRdb copy is restricted to in-frame clones and leaves out a portion. Of some 130,000 clones in the sample, roughly 79% were seen once. The chain links TRBV25-1 to TRBJ2-1, with D perhaps matching TRBD2 (7 bases). What was sequenced was PBMCs. The TCR sequence derives from a woman aged 18 to 35 in good health and CMV-seronegative. The DNA for the CDR3 is TGTGCCAGCAGTGAACCCGGACTAGGGGGTAATGAGCAGTTCTTC. This encodes CASSEPGLGGNEQFF.